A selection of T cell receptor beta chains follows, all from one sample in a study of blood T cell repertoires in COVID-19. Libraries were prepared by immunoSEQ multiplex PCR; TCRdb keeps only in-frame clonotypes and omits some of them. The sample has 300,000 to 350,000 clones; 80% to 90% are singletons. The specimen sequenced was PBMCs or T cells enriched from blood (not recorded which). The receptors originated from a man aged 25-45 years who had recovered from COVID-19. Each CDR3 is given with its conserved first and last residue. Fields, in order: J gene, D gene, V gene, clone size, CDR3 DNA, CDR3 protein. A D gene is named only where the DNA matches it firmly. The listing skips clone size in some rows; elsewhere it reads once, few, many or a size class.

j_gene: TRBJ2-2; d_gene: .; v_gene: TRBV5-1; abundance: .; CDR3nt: TGCGCCAGCAGCTTGATGGGACTGTCGAACACCGGGGAGCTGTTTTTT; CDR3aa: CASSLMGLSNTGELFF
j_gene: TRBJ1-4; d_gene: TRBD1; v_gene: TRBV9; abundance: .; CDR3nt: TGTGCCAGCAGCACCCTTCAGGGGGTTGCTAATGAAAAACTGTTTTTT; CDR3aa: CASSTLQGVANEKLFF
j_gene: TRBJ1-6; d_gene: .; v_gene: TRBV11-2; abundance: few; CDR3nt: TGTGCCAGCAGCTTACTTCGGGGGGATTCACCCCTCCACTTT; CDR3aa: CASSLLRGDSPLHF
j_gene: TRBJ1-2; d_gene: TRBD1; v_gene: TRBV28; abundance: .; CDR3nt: TGTGCCAGCAGACTGGGACAGTCTAACTATGGCTACACCTTC; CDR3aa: CASRLGQSNYGYTF
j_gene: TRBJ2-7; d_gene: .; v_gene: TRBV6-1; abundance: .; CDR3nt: TGTGCCAGCATTGAAGGGGCCGGGGCCTACGAGCAGTACTTC; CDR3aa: CASIEGAGAYEQYF
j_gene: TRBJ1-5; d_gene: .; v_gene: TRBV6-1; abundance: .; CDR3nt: TGTGCCAGCAGTGAAGTTTCAAGAACGGGGCAGCCCCAGCATTTT; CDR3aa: CASSEVSRTGQPQHF
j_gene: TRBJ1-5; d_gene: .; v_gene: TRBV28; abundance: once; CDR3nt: TGTGCCAGCAGAGGGCTCGGGGGGAATCAGCCCCAGCATTTT; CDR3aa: CASRGLGGNQPQHF
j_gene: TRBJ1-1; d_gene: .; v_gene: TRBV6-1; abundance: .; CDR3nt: TGTGCCAGCAGTGAAGCGCGACAGCCCTACACTGAAGCTTTCTTT; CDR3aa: CASSEARQPYTEAFF
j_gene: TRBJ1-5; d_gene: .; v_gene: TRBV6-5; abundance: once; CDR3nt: TGTGCCAGCAGGCCCGACAGTAATCAGCCCCAGCATTTT; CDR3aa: CASRPDSNQPQHF
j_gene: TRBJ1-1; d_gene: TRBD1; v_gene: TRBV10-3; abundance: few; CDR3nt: TGTGCCATCAGTGACTTCAAGGGGGCGAACACTGAAGCTTTCTTT; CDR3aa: CAISDFKGANTEAFF
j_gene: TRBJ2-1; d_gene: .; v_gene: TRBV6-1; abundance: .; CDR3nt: TGTGCCAGCAGTGAAGGTTCGTACAATGAGCAGTTCTTC; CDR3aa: CASSEGSYNEQFF
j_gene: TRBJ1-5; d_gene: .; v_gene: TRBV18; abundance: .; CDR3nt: TGTGCCAGCTCACCACCGCAGGCCAATCAGCCCCAGCATTTT; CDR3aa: CASSPPQANQPQHF
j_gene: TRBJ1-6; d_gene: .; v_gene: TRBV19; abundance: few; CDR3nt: TGTGCCAGTAGTCTCCAGGGGATCCGCAATTCACCCCTCCACTTT; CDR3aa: CASSLQGIRNSPLHF
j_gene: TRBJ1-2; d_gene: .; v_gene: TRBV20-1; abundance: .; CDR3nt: TGCAGTGGAGGTCCGGCTAGGACCTTC; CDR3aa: CSGGPARTF
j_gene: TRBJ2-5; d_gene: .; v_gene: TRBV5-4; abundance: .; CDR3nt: TGTGCCAGCATGAGAGGCGGCAACGAGTACTTC; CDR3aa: CASMRGGNEYF
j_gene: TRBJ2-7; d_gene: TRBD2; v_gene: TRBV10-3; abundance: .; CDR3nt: TGTGCCATCAGTGGCGGGAGCTCCTACGAGCAGTACTTC; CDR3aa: CAISGGSSYEQYF
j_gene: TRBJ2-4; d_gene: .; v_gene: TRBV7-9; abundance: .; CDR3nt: TGTGCCAGCAGCTCGGAGGACGGGAACCAAAACATTCAGTACTTC; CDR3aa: CASSSEDGNQNIQYF
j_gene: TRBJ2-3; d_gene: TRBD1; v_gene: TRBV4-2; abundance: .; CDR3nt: TGTGCCAGCAGCCAAGATTCGGTATCGAGGGGGCAAAGAGATACGCAGTATTTT; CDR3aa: CASSQDSVSRGQRDTQYF
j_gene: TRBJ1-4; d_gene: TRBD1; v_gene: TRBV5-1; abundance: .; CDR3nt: TGCGCCAGCAGCTGGGGACAGCCTACAACTAATGAAAAACTGTTTTTT; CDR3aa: CASSWGQPTTNEKLFF
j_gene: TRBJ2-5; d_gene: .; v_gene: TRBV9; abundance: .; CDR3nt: TGTGCCAGCAGCCCCCGACAGGTGCAAGAGACCCAGTACTTC; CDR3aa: CASSPRQVQETQYF
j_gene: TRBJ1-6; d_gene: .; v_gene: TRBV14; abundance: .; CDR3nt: TGTGCCAGCAGCTTCACGGACAGTAATTCACCCCTCCACTTT; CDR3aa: CASSFTDSNSPLHF
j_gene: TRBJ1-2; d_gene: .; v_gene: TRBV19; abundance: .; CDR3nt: TGTGCCACTAGACCCCAGGGAAACTATGGCTACACCTTC; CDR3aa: CATRPQGNYGYTF
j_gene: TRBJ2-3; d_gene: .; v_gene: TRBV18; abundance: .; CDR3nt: TGTGCCAGCTCACCAGCGAGTCGATCTAGCACAGATACGCAGTATTTT; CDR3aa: CASSPASRSSTDTQYF
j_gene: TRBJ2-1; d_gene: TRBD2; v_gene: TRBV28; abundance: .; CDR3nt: TGTGCCAGCAGTCCCCTCGGGGCAGCGGGGGGGCACAATGAGCAGTTCTTC; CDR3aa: CASSPLGAAGGHNEQFF
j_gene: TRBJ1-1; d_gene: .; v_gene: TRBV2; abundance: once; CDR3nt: TGTGCCAGCACCCTGACAGTGAACACTGAAGCTTTCTTT; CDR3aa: CASTLTVNTEAFF
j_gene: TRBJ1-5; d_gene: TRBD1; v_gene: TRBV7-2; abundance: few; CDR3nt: TGTGCCAGCAGCTTTCGGGGACGGGGACAGGGTCTTAATCAGCCCCAGCATTTT; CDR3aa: CASSFRGRGQGLNQPQHF
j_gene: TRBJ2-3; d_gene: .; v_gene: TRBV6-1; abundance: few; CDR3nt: TGTGCCAGCAGTGATCTCGGGCGGGGGCCCACAGATACGCAGTATTTT; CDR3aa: CASSDLGRGPTDTQYF
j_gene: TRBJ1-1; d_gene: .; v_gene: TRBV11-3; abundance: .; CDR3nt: TGTGCCAGCAGCCCTAGAGGGGGCACTGAAGCTTTCTTT; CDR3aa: CASSPRGGTEAFF
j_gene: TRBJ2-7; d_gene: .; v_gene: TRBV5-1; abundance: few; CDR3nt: TGCGCCAGCAGCTTGGATGGGAGCTCCTACGAGCAGTACTTC; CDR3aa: CASSLDGSSYEQYF
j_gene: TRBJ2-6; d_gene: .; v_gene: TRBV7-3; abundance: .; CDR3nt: TGTGCCAGCAGCGTTACAGGGTCCTCTGGGGCCAACGTCCTGACTTTC; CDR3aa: CASSVTGSSGANVLTF
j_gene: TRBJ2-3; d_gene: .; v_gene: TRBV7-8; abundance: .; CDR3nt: TGTGCCAGCAGCTTAGTTCTCTCTAGCACAGATACGCAGTATTTT; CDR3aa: CASSLVLSSTDTQYF
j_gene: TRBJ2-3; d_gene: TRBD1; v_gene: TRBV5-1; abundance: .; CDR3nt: TGCGCCAGCAGCGTTTCAGGGGGCGTAGATACGCAGTATTTT; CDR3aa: CASSVSGGVDTQYF
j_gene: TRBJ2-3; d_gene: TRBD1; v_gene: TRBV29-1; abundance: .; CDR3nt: TGCAGCGTGGGACAGGGAACAGATACGCAGTATTTT; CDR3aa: CSVGQGTDTQYF
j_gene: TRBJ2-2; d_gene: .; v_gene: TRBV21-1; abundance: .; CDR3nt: TGTGCCAGCAGCAAAGCGGCCTTTAAGGGGAAGAACACCGGGGAGCTGTTTTTT; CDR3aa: CASSKAAFKGKNTGELFF
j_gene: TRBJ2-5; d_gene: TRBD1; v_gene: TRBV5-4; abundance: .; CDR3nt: TGTGCCAGCAGCAGTAGGGGGCAGGCACAAGAGACCCAGTACTTC; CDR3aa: CASSSRGQAQETQYF
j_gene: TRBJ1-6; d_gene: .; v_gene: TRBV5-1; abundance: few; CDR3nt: TGCGCCAGCAGCTTGGCATACAGGGAGGGGTCACCCCTCCACTTT; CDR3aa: CASSLAYREGSPLHF
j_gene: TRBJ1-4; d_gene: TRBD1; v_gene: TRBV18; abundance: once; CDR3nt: TGTGCCAGCTCACCCGACCAGGGGGCGCGAAAACTGTTTTTT; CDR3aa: CASSPDQGARKLFF
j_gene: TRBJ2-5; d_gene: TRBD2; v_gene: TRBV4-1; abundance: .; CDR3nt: TGCGCCAGCAGCCAAGGTTTAGCGGGGGGCTATGAGACCCAGTACTTC; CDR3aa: CASSQGLAGGYETQYF
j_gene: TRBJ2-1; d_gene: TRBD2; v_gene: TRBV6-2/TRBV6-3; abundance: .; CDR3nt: TGTGCCAGCAGCAGACTAGCGGGGGGATACAATGAGCAGTTCTTC; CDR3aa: CASSRLAGGYNEQFF
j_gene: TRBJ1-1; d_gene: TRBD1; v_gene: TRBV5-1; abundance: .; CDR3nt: TGCGCCAGCTGCCCGACTCGGACAGGGGAGGGATGCACTGAAGCTTTCTTT; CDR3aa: CASCPTRTGEGCTEAFF
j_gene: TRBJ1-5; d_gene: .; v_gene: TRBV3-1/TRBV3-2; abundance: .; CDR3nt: TGTGCCAGCAGCCAAAACAGAAACCAGCCCCAGCATTTT; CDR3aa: CASSQNRNQPQHF
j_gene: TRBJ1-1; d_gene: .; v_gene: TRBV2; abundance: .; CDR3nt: TGTGCCAGCAGTAACATCAACACTGAAGCTTTCTTT; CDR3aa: CASSNINTEAFF
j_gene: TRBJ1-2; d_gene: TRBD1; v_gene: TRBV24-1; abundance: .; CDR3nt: TGTGCCACCGCTGAACCGACAGGGGAGGGCTATGGCTACACCTTC; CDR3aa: CATAEPTGEGYGYTF
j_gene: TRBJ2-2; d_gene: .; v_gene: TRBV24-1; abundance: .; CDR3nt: TGTGCCACCAGTGATTCAATGCGACCTAACAGGGAATCCGGGGAGCTGTTTTTT; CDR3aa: CATSDSMRPNRESGELFF
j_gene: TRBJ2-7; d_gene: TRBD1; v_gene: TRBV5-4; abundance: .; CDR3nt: TGTGCCAGCAGCTACTCCGGGACAGGGTGGGAGCAGTACTTC; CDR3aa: CASSYSGTGWEQYF
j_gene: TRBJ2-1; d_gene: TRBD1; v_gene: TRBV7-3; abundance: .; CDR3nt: TGTGCCAGCAGCTCCTGGACAGGGGGGAATGAGCAGTTCTTC; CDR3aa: CASSSWTGGNEQFF
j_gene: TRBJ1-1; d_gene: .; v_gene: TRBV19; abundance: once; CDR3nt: TGTGCCAGTAGTGCCATGGGTGGAGTGATGGCTTTCTTT; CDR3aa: CASSAMGGVMAFF
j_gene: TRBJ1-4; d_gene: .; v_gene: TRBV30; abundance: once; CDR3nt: TGTGCCTGGAGTGCGGGGGTAGGTGAAAAACTGTTTTTT; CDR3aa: CAWSAGVGEKLFF
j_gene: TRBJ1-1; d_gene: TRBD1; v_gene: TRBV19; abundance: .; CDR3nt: TGTGCCAGTAGTATTGTAGGGGGCTCCATGAACACTGAAGCTTTCTTT; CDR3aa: CASSIVGGSMNTEAFF
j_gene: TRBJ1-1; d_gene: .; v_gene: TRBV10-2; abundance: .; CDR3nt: TGCGCCAGCAGCCTAACCGGGACACCCTACACTGAAGCTTTCTTT; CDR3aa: CASSLTGTPYTEAFF
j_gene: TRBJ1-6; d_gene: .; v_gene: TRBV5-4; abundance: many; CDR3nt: TGTGCCAGCAGCTCCGGGGGGGCGGATTCACCCCTCCACTTT; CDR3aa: CASSSGGADSPLHF
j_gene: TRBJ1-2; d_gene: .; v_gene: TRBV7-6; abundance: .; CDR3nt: TGTGCCAGCAGCTTAGCGTATGGGGACACTCCTGAGGGCTACACCTTC; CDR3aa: CASSLAYGDTPEGYTF
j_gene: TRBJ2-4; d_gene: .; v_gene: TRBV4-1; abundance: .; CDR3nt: TGCGCCAGCAGCCAAGGAGTAGACAGAGACATTCAGTACTTC; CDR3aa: CASSQGVDRDIQYF
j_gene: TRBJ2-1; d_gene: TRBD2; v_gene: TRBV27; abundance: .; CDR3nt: TGTGCCAGCAGCTTAGTAGCGGGGGGCTCCTACAATGAGCAGTTCTTC; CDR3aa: CASSLVAGGSYNEQFF
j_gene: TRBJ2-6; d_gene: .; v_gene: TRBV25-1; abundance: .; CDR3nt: TGTGCCAGCAGTAGTATGACAGAACTGGAAAAGTCGGGCCACGTCCTGACTTTC; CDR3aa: CASSSMTELEKSGHVLTF
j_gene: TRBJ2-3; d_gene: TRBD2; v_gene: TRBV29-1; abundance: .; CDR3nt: TGCAGCGTTTCCGGGACTAGCGGGGGGTCCCTCCGGGCAGATACGCAGTATTTT; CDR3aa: CSVSGTSGGSLRADTQYF
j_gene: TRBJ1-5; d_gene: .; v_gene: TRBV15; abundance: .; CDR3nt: TGTGCCATTTCAGAGACATCAAGGTTTCAGCCCCAGCATTTT; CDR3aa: CAISETSRFQPQHF
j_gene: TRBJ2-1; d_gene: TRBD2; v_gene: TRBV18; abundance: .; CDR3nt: TGTGCCAGCTCCCAGACTAGCGGGGGGGCCGACAATGAGCAGTTCTTC; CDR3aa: CASSQTSGGADNEQFF
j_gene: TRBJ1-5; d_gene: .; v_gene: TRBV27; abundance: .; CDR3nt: TGTGCCAGCAGTAAGGGTCGGGGGTTAACCAATCAGCCCCAGCATTTT; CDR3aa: CASSKGRGLTNQPQHF